This T cell receptor beta chain originates from a study of technical replicates of blood from several donors. Using immunoSEQ multiplex PCR, the repertoire was profiled, and TCRdb retains in-frame clones only, with some absent. The sample holds under 90,000 clones, under 95% seen once. Source material: T cells isolated from PBMCs. This TCR came from a human donor in good health.

CDR3 sequence reads: CASSMGAMNTEAFF. As DNA, the CDR3 is TGTGCCAGTAGTATGGGGGCCATGAACACTGAAGCTTTCTTT. The rearrangement links TRBV19 to TRBJ1-1; D is perhaps TRBD1 (6 bases). The CDR3 spans 14 residues. Germline CDR1 LNHDA, CDR2 SQIVND (reference sequence). V gave up 3 bases and J gave up 0 bases, with 8 bases separating them.